The 26 T cell receptor beta chains given below trace back to one sample, sequenced in a study of blood T cell repertoires in COVID-19. The data were produced by immunoSEQ multiplex PCR, yet TCRdb's version contains in-frame clones alone and is incomplete. The profile shows approximately 130,000 clones, around 85% of them singletons. The specimen sequenced was peripheral blood. These receptors originate from a human donor in a cohort sampled during active COVID-19.

The gene calls are TRBV6-5 and TRBJ1-2; 9 bases agree with TRBD1. The CDR3 is 15 amino acids. Germline V gene data show CDR1 as MNHEY and CDR2 as SVGAGI. Trimming at V came to 8 bases and at J to 4 bases, leaving 11 bases not matched to a gene. The CDR3 reads CASAPGTGSSYGYTF. CDR3 DNA sequence: TGTGCCAGCGCCCCCGGGACAGGGTCTTCCTATGGCTACACCTTC.

This clone appeared a few times. The gene calls are TRBV5-4 and TRBJ1-2; D is uncertain. The CDR3 extends over 14 amino acids. V dropped 4 bases and J dropped 8 bases, with 18 bases sitting between them. Germline V gene sequence: CDR1 SGHNT, CDR2 YYREEE (reference sequence). CDR3 sequence reads: CASSRVVGGQGYTF. The CDR3 bases are TGTGCCAGCAGCCGAGTGGTCGGCGGTCAGGGCTACACCTTC.

This chain links TRBV11-3 with TRBJ1-2; D possibly corresponds to TRBD1 (6 bases). Trimming shortened V by 4 bases and J by 2 bases, and 11 bases separated the two germline ends. The CDR3 contains 14 residues. CDR1 is SGHNT, CDR2 YENEEA, per germline. CDR3 sequence reads: CASSSQGSNYGYTF. In nucleotides, the CDR3 is TGTGCCAGCAGCTCACAGGGATCCAACTATGGCTACACCTTC.

The V and J genes are TRBV19 and TRBJ1-5; the match to TRBD1 covers 8 bases. CDR1 and CDR2 from the germline V gene are LNHDA and SQIVND (reference sequence). This CDR3 region has 15 residues. J was trimmed by 1 base and V by 8 bases; bases with no gene match: 7. CDR3 DNA: TGTGCCAGTCTCAGGGGGCAGGAGAGCAATCAGCCCCAGCATTTT. Translation gives CASLRGQESNQPQHF. The full variable domain, rest sourced from reference TRBV19 and TRBJ1-5, is DGGITQSPKYLFRKEGQNVTLSCEQNLNHDAMYWYRQDPGQGLRLIYYSQIVNDFQKGDIAEGYSVSREKKESFPLTVTSAQKNPTAFYLCASLRGQESNQPQHFGDGTRLSIL.

This clone was observed once. The V gene is TRBV5-1, the J gene TRBJ2-3; 7 nucleotides line up with TRBD2. Trimming took 5 bases from V and 11 from J; bases not matched to a gene: 14. Germline assignment: CDR1 SGHRS and CDR2 YFSETQ. This CDR3 is 14 amino acids long. CDR3 amino acids: CASRTSSPVGGQYF. In nucleotides, the CDR3 is TGCGCCAGCAGGACTAGCTCCCCGGTGGGGGGGCAGTATTTT.

The chain carries TRBV5-4 and TRBJ2-5; 11 bases fit TRBD2. Germline trimming cut 0 bases from V and 7 bases from J; bases unmatched to any gene: 5. CDR1 and CDR2 from the germline V gene are SGHNT and YYREEE (reference sequence). The CDR3 runs 15 residues. CDR3 sequence: CASSLAELAGVTQYF. For the CDR3, the DNA is TGTGCCAGCAGCTTGGCCGAACTAGCGGGAGTGACCCAGTACTTC.

This sequence joins TRBV28 and TRBJ1-1; TRBD1 aligns across 8 bases. The V and J ends lost 6 bases and 10 bases, in that order; junction bases with no gene match: 10. Looked up from germline, CDR1 is MDHEN and CDR2 is SYDVKM. The CDR3 runs to 13 residues. The CDR3 region is CASSSRDRLIAFF. CDR3 bases: TGTGCCAGCAGCTCCAGGGACAGGTTGATAGCTTTCTTT.

This clone was detected ten times or more. The gene calls are TRBV7-9 and TRBJ1-1; possibly TRBD1 for D (5 bases). The CDR3 has 14 residues. V lost 8 bases, J lost 0 bases, and 13 bases lay in between. CDR1 and CDR2 from the germline V gene are SEHNR and FQNEAQ (reference sequence). This CDR3 is CASRVLTVNTEAFF. The DNA for the CDR3 is TGTGCCAGCCGGGTCCTGACAGTGAACACTGAAGCTTTCTTT.

This chain uses TRBV4-3 with TRBJ2-3, with 14 bases fitting TRBD2. The CDR3 runs to 18 residues. V shed 2 bases and J 5 bases; nucleotides not matched to a gene: 9. Looked up from germline, CDR1 is LGHNA and CDR2 is YSLEER. The CDR3 loop is CASSQSGLAGGRRDTQYF. As DNA, the CDR3 is TGCGCCAGCAGCCAATCCGGACTAGCGGGGGGCCGTAGAGATACGCAGTATTTT.

The chain employs TRBV7-2 and TRBJ2-4, with a possible D match to TRBD2 (6 bases). The CDR3 spans 18 residues. Germline V gene lookup returns CDR1 SGHTA and CDR2 FQGNSA. V lost 5 bases and J 3 bases, leaving 23 bases between the germline ends. CDR3 nucleotides: TGTGCCAGCAGCCCGTCGGCGATAGCGGTCGGGGGCAAAAACATTCAGTACTTC. Translation: CASSPSAIAVGGKNIQYF.

The J gene is TRBJ2-1, the V gene TRBV19, with TRBD1 matching over 9 bases. The CDR3 loop spans 14 amino acids. Germline-derived CDR1 and CDR2 are LNHDA and SQIVND (reference sequence). The ends lost 3 bases at V and 8 bases at J; junction bases unmatched: 5. CDR3 sequence (DNA): TGTGCCAGTAGTATTGGGACAGGGCTCGATGAGCAGTTCTTC. Amino acid sequence: CASSIGTGLDEQFF.

This clone was detected only once. The CDR3 reads CARSGGEGEAFF. The CDR3, as DNA: TGTGCCCGGTCGGGGGGCGAGGGTGAAGCTTTCTTT. The chain couples TRBV30 to TRBJ1-1; tentative D call: TRBD1 (6 bases). The ends were cut back, 8 bases at V and 7 bases at J, with 17 bases in the middle. Looked up from germline, CDR1 is GTSNPN and CDR2 is SVGIG (reference sequence). CDR3 length equals 12 residues.

This rearrangement joins TRBV18 to TRBJ1-2, with 8 positions matching TRBD1. CDR1 and CDR2 (germline): KGHSH, LQKENI. The CDR3 has 13 amino acids. V trimming: 3 bases; J trimming: 6 bases; junction bases outside the gene matches: 3. This chain's CDR3 is CASSPQGAHGYTF. In DNA, the CDR3 is TGTGCCAGCTCACCTCAGGGGGCGCATGGCTACACCTTC.

The chain uses TRBV5-1 and TRBJ2-5, with TRBD2 matching over 8 bases. After removal of 6 bases from V and 4 bases from J, the junction contained 5 bases not matched to a gene. The V gene's germline CDR1 is SGHRS and CDR2 YFSETQ. This CDR3 has 13 amino acids. The DNA of the CDR3 is TGCGCCAGCACCCGGGGGGGAGGAGAGACCCAGTACTTC. Translation: CASTRGGGETQYF.

This chain joins TRBV4-1 and TRBJ2-7, with D maybe TRBD2 (6 bases). Looked up from germline, CDR1 is MGHRA and CDR2 is YSYEKL. Trimming removed 1 base at V and 6 bases at J, with 10 bases between. This CDR3 region has 13 residues. This chain's CDR3 is CASSQAGALEQYV. In DNA form, the CDR3 reads TGCGCCAGCAGCCAAGCGGGAGCACTCGAGCAGTACGTC.

This clone appeared once. The chain links TRBV6-6 to TRBJ2-2, with 11 bases matching TRBD2. Per germline, CDR1 MNHNY and CDR2 SVGAGI (reference sequence). The junction had 1 base not matched to a gene; V was cut back by 2 bases and J by 5 bases. The CDR3 is 15 residues long. DNA for the CDR3: TGTGCCAGCAGTTACGGGACTAGCGGTACCGGGGAGCTGTTTTTT. Protein: CASSYGTSGTGELFF.

The rearrangement joins TRBV6-5 to TRBJ2-3; tentatively, D is TRBD2 (5 bases). This CDR3 region has 13 residues. Between the trimmed V and J ends, which lost 10 bases and 1 base, there was a span of 12 bases. The germline gives CDR1 MNHEY, CDR2 SVGAGI. This CDR3 reads CATRAEGTDTQYF. CDR3 in DNA: TGTGCCACCCGGGCGGAGGGCACAGATACGCAGTATTTT.

This chain links TRBV2 with TRBJ2-2; a weak D match, TRBD2 (6 bases). The germline V and J ends were trimmed by 11 bases and 7 bases, with 23 bases remaining between them. The germline gives CDR1 SNHLY, CDR2 FYNNEI. The CDR3 length is 15 residues. DNA of the CDR3: TGTGCCTCTGCAGCAAGGGAGGCCCGGGGCGGGGAGCTGTTTTTT. This codes for CASAAREARGGELFF.

The chain joins TRBV7-3 to TRBJ2-2; 10 positions match TRBD2. Per the germline V gene, CDR1 is SGHTA and CDR2 is FQGTGA. The ends lost 4 bases at V and 4 bases at J; junction bases unmatched: 9. This CDR3 contains 17 residues. In DNA form, the CDR3 reads TGTGCCAGCAGCTCAAGTCCGGGACTAGCGACCACCGGGGAGCTGTTTTTT. Amino acids: CASSSSPGLATTGELFF.

The rearrangement joins TRBV4-1 to TRBJ1-1, with TRBD1 matching over 7 bases. V lost 5 bases, J lost 5 bases, and 17 bases stayed unmatched. Per germline, CDR1 MGHRA and CDR2 YSYEKL. The CDR3 contains 17 residues. The CDR3 bases are TGCGCCAGCAGCGAAACGGGGGGGACAGCCGGAGATACTGAAGCTTTCTTT. It encodes CASSETGGTAGDTEAFF.

V is TRBV9 and J is TRBJ2-1, with TRBD2 identical over 7 bases. V lost 2 bases, J lost 4 bases, and 6 bases stayed unmatched. CDR3 length equals 15 residues. Looked up from germline, CDR1 is SGDLS and CDR2 is YYNGEE. CDR3 in amino acids: CASSVSSGSYNEQFF. CDR3 DNA: TGTGCCAGCAGCGTTTCTAGCGGCAGTTACAATGAGCAGTTCTTC. Full variable domain (missing parts from reference TRBV9 and TRBJ2-1): DSGVTQTPKHLITATGQRVTLRCSPRSGDLSVYWYQQSLDQGLQFLIQYYNGEERAKGNILERFSAQQFPDLHSELNLSSLELGDSALYFCASSVSSGSYNEQFFGPGTRLTVL.

This rearrangement joins TRBV30 to TRBJ1-2; D gene uncertain. CDR1 and CDR2 from the germline V gene are GTSNPN and SVGIG (reference sequence). V lost 6 bases and J 2 bases, leaving 13 bases between the germline ends. This CDR3 region has 13 residues. CDR3 nucleotide sequence: TGTGCCTGCAAAGCGGGCCTCAACTATGGCTACACCTTC. Its translation is CACKAGLNYGYTF. The variable domain in full, with the rest retrieved from reference TRBV30 and TRBJ1-2, is SQTIHQWPATLVQPVGSPLSLECTVEGTSNPNLYWYRQAAGRGLQLLFYSVGIGQISSEVPQNLSASRPQDRQFILSSKKLLLSDSGFYLCACKAGLNYGYTFGSGTRLTVV.

The chain uses TRBV6-4 and TRBJ1-3; the match to TRBD1 covers 8 bases. J lost 5 bases, V lost 6 bases, and 6 bases had no gene match. CDR1 is MRHNA and CDR2 is SNTAGT in the germline V gene. The CDR3 consists of 14 residues. DNA of the CDR3: TGTGCCAGCAGGGGAGGACAGGGCCGAAACACCATATATTTT. Its translation is CASRGGQGRNTIYF.

The chain has TRBV3-1 (or the pseudogene TRBV3-2) and TRBJ2-7; 7 bases match TRBD2. V gave up 3 bases and J gave up 0 bases; unmatched junction bases: 8. Germline V gives CDR1 LGHDT, CDR2 YNNKEL (reference sequence). The CDR3 contains 16 residues. This chain's CDR3 is CASSHFLAVFSYEQYV. Here the CDR3 DNA reads TGTGCCAGCAGCCACTTTCTAGCGGTATTCTCCTACGAGCAGTACGTC.

There are many counts of this clone. The chain combines TRBV3-1 (or the pseudogene TRBV3-2) with TRBJ2-2; the match to TRBD1 covers 9 bases. V was clipped by 1 base and J by 4 bases; unmatched bases: 1. The CDR3 has 15 amino acids. CDR1 and CDR2 (germline): LGHDT, YNNKEL (reference sequence). CDR3 region: CASSQATGGTGELFF. In DNA, the CDR3 is TGTGCCAGCAGCCAAGCGACAGGGGGCACCGGGGAGCTGTTTTTT.

This chain joins TRBV6-7 and TRBJ2-3, with D unresolved. TRBV6-7 is an open reading frame, and its role is uncertain. The CDR3 totals 14 residues. The germline V and J ends were trimmed by 7 bases and 4 bases, with 15 bases remaining between them. The CDR3 region has the DNA TGTGCCAGCACTGGGCCCCGGATCGCAGATACGCAGTATTTT. Protein product: CASTGPRIADTQYF.